Listed below are T cell receptor beta chains from one sample, sequenced in a study of blood T cells in healthy people across ages. TCRdb fed the 5' RACE reads into MiXCR, producing one record per CDR3 protein. Of 800,000 or so distinct CDR3 sequences listed, less than 60% are singletons. The specimen sequenced was blood. The receptors were sampled from a man older than 75 in good health. The CDR3 runs from the conserved cysteine through the conserved F or W. Fields, in order: J gene, V gene, clone size, D gene, CDR3 DNA, CDR3 protein. The D gene is left open where the match is weak. The size of a clone is reported for some rows only, either as once, few or many, or as a class for expanded clones.

TRBJ2-3 TRBV7-2 many - TGTGCCAGCAGCTTAGGCCCAGATACGCAGTATTTT CASSLGPDTQYF
TRBJ1-2 TRBV20-1 - - TGCAGTGCCAACGATCCAACAGGCTATGGCTACACCTTC CSANDPTGYGYTF
TRBJ2-5 TRBV29-1 many - TGCAGCGTGCGAGAACCAGAGACCCAGTACTTC CSVREPETQYF
TRBJ2-7 TRBV7-3 - TRBD2 TGTGCCAGCAGCTTAACTAGCGGGATGTCGTCGCGGGAGCAGTACTTC CASSLTSGMSSREQYF
TRBJ2-7 TRBV29-1 - - TGCAGCGTGTCCGAGCGGAACGAGCAGTACTTC CSVSERNEQYF
TRBJ2-7 TRBV11-3 - TRBD2 TGTGCCAGCAGCCCATCCCCTCCAGCGGGAGTAAGGTACGAGCAGTACTTC CASSPSPPAGVRYEQYF
TRBJ2-7 TRBV20-1 - TRBD2 TGCAGCGCTAGCAAGGTTCGCGGGAGTAGGTACGAGCAGTACTTC CSASKVRGSRYEQYF
TRBJ2-1 TRBV12-3/TRBV12-4 - - TGTGCCAGCAGCCTCAGACTAGGAAGTGAGCAGTTCTTC CASSLRLGSEQFF
TRBJ2-7 TRBV7-2 - TRBD2 TGTGCCAGCAGCTCGCGGAGGGGACTAGCCGACGAGCAGTACTTC CASSSRRGLADEQYF
TRBJ1-6 TRBV7-2 many TRBD1 TGTGCCAGCAGCGCACAGGGGGAGAGTTCACCCCTCCACTTT CASSAQGESSPLHF
TRBJ2-1 TRBV11-2 few TRBD2 TGTGCCAGCAGCTTAGCCTCTAGCGGAGGCTACAATGAGCAGTTCTTC CASSLASSGGYNEQFF
TRBJ2-3 TRBV20-1 few TRBD1 TGCAGTGCTAGAGATCGGGGGACAGGGAAAATTGCAGATACGCAGTATTTT CSARDRGTGKIADTQYF
TRBJ2-3 TRBV12-3/TRBV12-4 many TRBD1 TGTGCCAGCAGTTTAGCGGACAGGGGGCTCGGGACAGATACGCAGTATTTT CASSLADRGLGTDTQYF
TRBJ2-3 TRBV5-5 - TRBD1 TGTGCCAGCAGCTTGGGTCCACAGGGGGCGCATCCCGAAGATACGCAGTATTTT CASSLGPQGAHPEDTQYF
TRBJ2-5 TRBV29-1 - TRBD2 TGCAGCGTGGGGGGGGAGGTCGGCCAAGAGACCCAGTACTTC CSVGGEVGQETQYF
TRBJ2-7 TRBV12-3/TRBV12-4 few TRBD1 TGTGCCCCCTCGGACAGGTCCTACGAGCAGTACTTC CAPSDRSYEQYF
TRBJ2-7 TRBV6-2/TRBV6-3 few TRBD2 TGTGCCAGCAGCGAACCGGGACTAGTTCGCTACGAGCAGTACTTC CASSEPGLVRYEQYF
TRBJ2-7 TRBV10-3 - TRBD2 TGTGCCATCACGGGCGGGAGGAAAGGCGAGCAGTACTTC CAITGGRKGEQYF
TRBJ2-6 TRBV7-9 few - TGTGCCAGCAGTCACGATTATTCTGGGGCCAACGTCCTGACTTTC CASSHDYSGANVLTF
TRBJ1-2 TRBV12-3/TRBV12-4 - - TGTGCCAGCAGCGGCCCAGGGAGTAACTATGGCTGCACCTTC CASSGPGSNYGCTF
TRBJ2-3 TRBV7-9 - - TGTGCCAGCGGCTATTTTTTAGGGCCGGAGACAGATACGCAGTATTTT CASGYFLGPETDTQYF
TRBJ2-2 TRBV7-3 once TRBD1 TGTGCCAGCAGCCCGGGACAGGGGTTCGCCGGGGAGCTGTTTTTT CASSPGQGFAGELFF
TRBJ2-3 TRBV20-1 many - TGCAGTGCTAGGTTAATCAGCGAACCCACGGGGGCAGATACGCAGTATTTT CSARLISEPTGADTQYF
TRBJ2-1 TRBV12-3/TRBV12-4 - - TGTGCCAGCAGGGCTCGGGGGAGTGAGCAGTTCTTC CASRARGSEQFF
TRBJ2-1 TRBV11-2 few TRBD2 TGTGCCAGCAGCCCTGCTCCGGGACTAGCGGGGAATGAGCAGTTCTTC CASSPAPGLAGNEQFF
TRBJ2-5 TRBV5-1 few - TGCGCCAGCAGCTTGGATGGGATCCAAGAGACCCAGTACTTC CASSLDGIQETQYF
TRBJ2-7 TRBV18 - - TGTGCCAGCTCACCTACCCCAGACCAGTGCGAGCAGTACTTC CASSPTPDQCEQYF
TRBJ1-5 TRBV28 - - TGTGCCAGCAGTTTAACCCTATCGCAGCCCCAGCATTTT CASSLTLSQPQHF
TRBJ2-1 TRBV20-1 - TRBD2 TGCAGTGCTAGTACCCCATCCGGGACTACCGATGAGCAGTTCTTC CSASTPSGTTDEQFF
TRBJ1-1 TRBV12-3/TRBV12-4 - TRBD1 TGTGCCACGGCCGGGACAGGGGTTTGGACTGAAGCTTTCTTT CATAGTGVWTEAFF
TRBJ2-1 TRBV7-9 - TRBD1 TGTGCCAGCAGGGCGGACAGGGCGAATGAGCAGTTCTTC CASRADRANEQFF
TRBJ1-4 TRBV29-1 - - TGCAGCGTTCTCGGTGGGGGTAATGAAAAACTGTTTTTT CSVLGGGNEKLFF
TRBJ2-5 TRBV7-9 many TRBD1 TGTGCCAGCAGCTTAATCCGACCCGGGACAGGGCGAGAGACCCAGTACTTC CASSLIRPGTGRETQYF
TRBJ2-1 TRBV9 few - TGTGCCAGCAGCGTAGGGGGGGGCACCTCCTACAATGAGCAGTTCTTC CASSVGGGTSYNEQFF
TRBJ2-1 TRBV5-1 once - TGCGCCAGCAGCACGGAGGTCGGGGGCTCCTACAATGAGCAGTTCTTC CASSTEVGGSYNEQFF
TRBJ2-3 TRBV12-3/TRBV12-4 many - TGTGCCAGCAGAGTCGGCGGGCCAGATACGCAGTATTTT CASRVGGPDTQYF